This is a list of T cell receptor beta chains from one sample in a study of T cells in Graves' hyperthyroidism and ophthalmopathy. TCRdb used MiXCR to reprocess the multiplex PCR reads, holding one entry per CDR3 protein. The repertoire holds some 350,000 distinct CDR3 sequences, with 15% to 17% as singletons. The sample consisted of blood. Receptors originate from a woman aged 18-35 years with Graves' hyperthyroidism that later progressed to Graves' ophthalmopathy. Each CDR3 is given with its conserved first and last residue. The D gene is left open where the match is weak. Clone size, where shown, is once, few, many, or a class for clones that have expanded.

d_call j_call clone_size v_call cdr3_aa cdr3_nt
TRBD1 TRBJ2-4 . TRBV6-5 CASSYGGQPRRDRAKNIQYF TGTGCCAGCAGTTACGGGGGACAGCCTAGACGGGACCGAGCCAAAAACATTCAGTACTTC
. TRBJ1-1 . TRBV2 CASSKAMNTEAFF TGTGCCAGCAGCAAGGCCATGAACACTGAAGCTTTCTTT
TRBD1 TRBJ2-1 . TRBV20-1 CSAARTGFQNNEQFF TGCAGTGCGGCTCGGACAGGGTTCCAGAACAATGAGCAGTTCTTC
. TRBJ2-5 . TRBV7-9 CASSLLSGVGETQYF TGTGCCAGCAGCTTACTATCGGGAGTTGGAGAGACCCAGTACTTC
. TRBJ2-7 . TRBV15 CATSRDFGSPDEQYF TGTGCCACCAGCAGAGATTTCGGGAGTCCCGACGAGCAGTACTTC
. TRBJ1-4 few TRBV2 CASSAGVVGKLFF TGTGCCAGCAGTGCGGGGGTGGTAGGGAAACTGTTTTTT
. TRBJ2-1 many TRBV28 CASSFGPGQGYNEQFF TGTGCCAGCAGTTTCGGTCCGGGACAAGGCTACAATGAGCAGTTCTTC
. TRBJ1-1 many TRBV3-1 CASSHRENTEAFF TGTGCCAGCAGCCACAGGGAGAACACTGAAGCTTTCTTT
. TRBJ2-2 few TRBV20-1 CSARTATTGELFF TGCAGTGCTAGGACAGCTACTACCGGGGAGCTGTTTTTT
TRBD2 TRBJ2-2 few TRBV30 CASYGGGRGAGELFF TGTGCCTCTTATGGTGGCGGGAGAGGTGCCGGGGAGCTGTTTTTT
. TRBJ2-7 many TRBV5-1 CASRPGTPQYEQYF TGCGCCAGCAGACCCGGGACACCTCAATACGAGCAGTACTTC
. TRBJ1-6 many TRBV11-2 CASSLAGQYNSPLHF TGTGCCAGCAGCCTCGCGGGACAATATAATTCACCCCTCCACTTT
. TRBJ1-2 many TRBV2 CASSEDTGGPASSYGYTF TGTGCCAGCAGTGAAGATACAGGAGGGCCGGCCTCCTCCTATGGCTACACCTTC
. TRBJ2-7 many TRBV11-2 CASSLAVGYEQYF TGTGCCAGCAGCTTAGCCGTGGGATACGAGCAGTACTTC
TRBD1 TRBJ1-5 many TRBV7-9 CASSLQRQGARNQPQHF TGTGCCAGCAGCTTACAGAGGCAGGGGGCAAGGAATCAGCCCCAGCATTTT
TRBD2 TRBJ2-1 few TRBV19 CASTLLAGGPEQFF TGTGCCAGTACCTTACTAGCGGGAGGGCCCGAGCAGTTCTTC
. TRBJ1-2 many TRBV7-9 CASSRGLFYGYTF TGTGCCAGCAGCCGCGGACTGTTCTATGGCTACACCTTC
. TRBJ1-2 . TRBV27 CASSPIAGESFGYTF TGTGCCAGCAGTCCCATCGCGGGAGAATCTTTCGGCTACACCTTC
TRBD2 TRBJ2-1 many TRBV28 CASSVTSGRKSEQFF TGTGCCAGCAGTGTGACTAGCGGGAGGAAAAGTGAGCAGTTCTTC
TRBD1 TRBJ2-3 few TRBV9 CASSPRGGQGTDTQYF TGTGCCAGCAGCCCTCGAGGAGGACAGGGCACAGATACGCAGTATTTT
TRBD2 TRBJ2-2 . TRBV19 CASSIGLPWIGGRADTGELFF TGTGCCAGTAGTATAGGACTTCCATGGATTGGCGGGAGGGCCGACACCGGGGAGCTGTTTTTT
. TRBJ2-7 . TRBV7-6 CASSPGPTGQYF TGTGCCAGCAGCCCCGGACCTACGGGCCAGTACTTC
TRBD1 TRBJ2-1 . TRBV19 CASSALRQGAGEQFF TGTGCCAGTAGTGCCCTCCGACAGGGGGCAGGCGAGCAGTTCTTC
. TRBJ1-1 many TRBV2 CASRISQGTEAFF TGTGCCAGCAGGATTTCGCAGGGGACTGAAGCTTTCTTT